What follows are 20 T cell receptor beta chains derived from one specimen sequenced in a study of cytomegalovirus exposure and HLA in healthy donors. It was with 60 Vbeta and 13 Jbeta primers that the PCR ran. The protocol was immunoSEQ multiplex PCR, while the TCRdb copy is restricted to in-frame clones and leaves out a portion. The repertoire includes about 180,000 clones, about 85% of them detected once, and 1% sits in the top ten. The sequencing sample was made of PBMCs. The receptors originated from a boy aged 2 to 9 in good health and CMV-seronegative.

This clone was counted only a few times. The CDR3 is CASSPGGFMHSNQPQHF. CDR3 DNA sequence: TGTGCCAGCTCACCAGGGGGCTTTATGCATAGCAATCAGCCCCAGCATTTT. This chain joins TRBV18 and TRBJ1-5, with D perhaps TRBD1 (6 bases). CDR1 and CDR2 (germline): KGHSH, LQKENI. The CDR3 extends over 17 amino acids. V was trimmed by 2 bases and J by 0 bases, leaving 14 bases between them.

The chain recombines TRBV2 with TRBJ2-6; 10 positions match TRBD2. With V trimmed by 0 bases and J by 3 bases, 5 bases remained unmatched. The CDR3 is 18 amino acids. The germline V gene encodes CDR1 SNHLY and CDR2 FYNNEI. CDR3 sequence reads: CASSEASGRAGGANVLTF. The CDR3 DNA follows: TGTGCCAGCAGTGAAGCCAGCGGGAGGGCGGGTGGGGCCAACGTCCTGACTTTC.

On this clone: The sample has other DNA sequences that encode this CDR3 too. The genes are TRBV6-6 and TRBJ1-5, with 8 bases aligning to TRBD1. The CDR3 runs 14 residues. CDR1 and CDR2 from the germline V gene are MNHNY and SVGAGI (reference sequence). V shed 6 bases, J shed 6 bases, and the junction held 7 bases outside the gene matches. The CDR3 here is CASRGGQVVQPQHF. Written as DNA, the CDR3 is TGTGCCAGCAGGGGGGGACAGGTGGTTCAGCCCCAGCATTTT.

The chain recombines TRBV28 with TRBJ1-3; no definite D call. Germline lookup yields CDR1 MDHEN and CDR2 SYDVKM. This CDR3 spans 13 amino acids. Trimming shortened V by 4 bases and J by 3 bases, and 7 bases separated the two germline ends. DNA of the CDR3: TGTGCCAGCAGTTCACTTTTTGGAAACACCATATATTTT. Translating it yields CASSSLFGNTIYF. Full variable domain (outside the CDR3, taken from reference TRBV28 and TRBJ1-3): DVKVTQSSRYLVKRTGEKVFLECVQDMDHENMFWYRQDPGLGLRLIYFSYDVKMKEKGDIPEGYSVSREKKERFSLILESASTNQTSMYLCASSSLFGNTIYFGEGSWLTVV.

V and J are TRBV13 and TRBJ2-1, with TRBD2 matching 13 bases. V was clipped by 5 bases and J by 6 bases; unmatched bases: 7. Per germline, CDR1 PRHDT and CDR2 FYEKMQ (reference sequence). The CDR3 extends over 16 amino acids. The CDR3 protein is CASSTRLAGGGNEQFF. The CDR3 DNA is TGTGCCAGCAGCACTCGACTAGCGGGAGGTGGCAATGAGCAGTTCTTC.

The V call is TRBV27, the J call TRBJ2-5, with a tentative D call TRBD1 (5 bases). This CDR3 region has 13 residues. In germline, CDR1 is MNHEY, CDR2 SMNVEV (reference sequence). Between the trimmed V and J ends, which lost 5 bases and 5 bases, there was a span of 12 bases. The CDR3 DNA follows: TGTGCCAGCAGTCCTCTGCAGGGCGAGACCCAGTACTTC. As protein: CASSPLQGETQYF.

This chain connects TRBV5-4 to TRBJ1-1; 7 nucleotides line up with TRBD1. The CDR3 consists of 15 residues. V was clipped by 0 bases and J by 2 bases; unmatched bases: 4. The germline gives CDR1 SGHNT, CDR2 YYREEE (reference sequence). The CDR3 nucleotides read TGTGCCAGCAGCTTGGCCAAGGGGGCAAACACTGAAGCTTTCTTT. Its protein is CASSLAKGANTEAFF.

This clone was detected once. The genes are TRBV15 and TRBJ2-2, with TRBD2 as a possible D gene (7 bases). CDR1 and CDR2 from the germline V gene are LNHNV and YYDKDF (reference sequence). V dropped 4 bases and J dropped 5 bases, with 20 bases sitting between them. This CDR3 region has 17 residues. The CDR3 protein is CATSTLIEGGGTGELFF. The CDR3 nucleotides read TGTGCCACCAGCACCCTAATTGAAGGGGGGGGAACCGGGGAGCTGTTTTTT.

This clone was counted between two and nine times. CDR3 bases: TGTGCCAGCAGCACCGGGACAGGCGGCGAGCAGTACGTC. Amino acid sequence: CASSTGTGGEQYV. The chain couples TRBV9 to TRBJ2-7; 8 nucleotides match TRBD1. With 4 bases clipped from V and 6 bases from J, the junction kept 6 bases outside the gene matches. Looked up from germline, CDR1 is SGDLS and CDR2 is YYNGEE. CDR3 length equals 13 residues.

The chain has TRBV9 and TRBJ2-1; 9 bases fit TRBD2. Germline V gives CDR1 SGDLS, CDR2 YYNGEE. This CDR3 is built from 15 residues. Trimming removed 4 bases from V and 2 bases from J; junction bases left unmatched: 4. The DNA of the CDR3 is TGTGCCAGCAGCCCTTCTAGCGGGGCCTACAATGAGCAGTTCTTC. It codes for CASSPSSGAYNEQFF.

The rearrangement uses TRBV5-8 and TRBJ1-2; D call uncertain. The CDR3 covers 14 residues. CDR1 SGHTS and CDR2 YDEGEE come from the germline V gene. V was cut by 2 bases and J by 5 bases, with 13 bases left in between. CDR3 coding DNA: TGTGCCAGCAGCTTTCCCCCAGAGACTTATGGCTACACCTTC. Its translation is CASSFPPETYGYTF.

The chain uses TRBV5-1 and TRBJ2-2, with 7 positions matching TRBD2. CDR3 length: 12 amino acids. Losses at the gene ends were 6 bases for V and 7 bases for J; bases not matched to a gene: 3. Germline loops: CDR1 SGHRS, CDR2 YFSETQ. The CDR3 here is CASTGGIGELFF. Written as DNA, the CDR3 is TGCGCCAGCACCGGGGGGATCGGGGAGCTGTTTTTT.

The CDR3 coding sequence is TGTGCCAGCAGCGCGCACAGGGACACTGAAGCTTTCTTT. It translates to CASSAHRDTEAFF. The chain is built from TRBV9 and TRBJ1-1; TRBD1 is a possible D gene (6 bases). CDR3 length equals 13 residues. Trimming removed 3 bases at V and 3 bases at J, with 9 bases between. Per the germline V gene, CDR1 is SGDLS and CDR2 is YYNGEE. Full variable domain (outside the CDR3, taken from reference TRBV9 and TRBJ1-1): DSGVTQTPKHLITATGQRVTLRCSPRSGDLSVYWYQQSLDQGLQFLIQYYNGEERAKGNILERFSAQQFPDLHSELNLSSLELGDSALYFCASSAHRDTEAFFGQGTRLTVV.

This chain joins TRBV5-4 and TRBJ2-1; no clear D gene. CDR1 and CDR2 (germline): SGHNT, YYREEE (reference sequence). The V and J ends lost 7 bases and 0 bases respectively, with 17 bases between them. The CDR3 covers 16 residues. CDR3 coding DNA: TGTGCCAGCGTCCCTGACCTAAGGAGCTCCTACAATGAGCAGTTCTTC. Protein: CASVPDLRSSYNEQFF.

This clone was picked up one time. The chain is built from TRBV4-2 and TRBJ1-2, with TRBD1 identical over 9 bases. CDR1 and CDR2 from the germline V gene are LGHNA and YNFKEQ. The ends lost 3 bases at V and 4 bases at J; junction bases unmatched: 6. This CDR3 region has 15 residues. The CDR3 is CASSQAGTGSYGYTF. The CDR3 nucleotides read TGTGCCAGCAGCCAGGCCGGGACAGGGAGCTATGGCTACACCTTC.

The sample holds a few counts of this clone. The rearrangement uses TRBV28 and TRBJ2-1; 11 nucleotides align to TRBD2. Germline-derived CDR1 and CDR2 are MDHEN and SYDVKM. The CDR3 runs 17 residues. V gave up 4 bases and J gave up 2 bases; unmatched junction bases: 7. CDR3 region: CASSSTRLAGTYNEQFF. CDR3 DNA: TGTGCCAGCAGTTCTACTAGACTAGCGGGAACCTACAATGAGCAGTTCTTC.

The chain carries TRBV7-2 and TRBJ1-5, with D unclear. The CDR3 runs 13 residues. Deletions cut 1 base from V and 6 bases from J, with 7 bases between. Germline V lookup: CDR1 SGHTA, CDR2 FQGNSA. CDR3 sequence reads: CASSLVGVQPQHF. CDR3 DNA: TGTGCCAGCAGCTTAGTCGGGGTTCAGCCCCAGCATTTT.

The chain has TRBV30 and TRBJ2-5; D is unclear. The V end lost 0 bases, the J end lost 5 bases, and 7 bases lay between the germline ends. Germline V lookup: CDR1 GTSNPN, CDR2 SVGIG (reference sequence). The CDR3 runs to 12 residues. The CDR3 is CAWSVERETQYF. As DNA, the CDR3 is TGTGCCTGGAGTGTAGAACGGGAGACCCAGTACTTC.

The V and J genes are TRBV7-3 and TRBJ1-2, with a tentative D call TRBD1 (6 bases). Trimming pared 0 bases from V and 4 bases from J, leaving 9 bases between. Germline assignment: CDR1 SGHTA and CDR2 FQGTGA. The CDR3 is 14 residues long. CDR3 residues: CASSLTGGPYGYTF. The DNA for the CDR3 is TGTGCCAGCAGCTTAACAGGGGGACCCTATGGCTACACCTTC. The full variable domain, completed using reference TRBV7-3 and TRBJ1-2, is GAGVSQTPSNKVTEKGKYVELRCDPISGHTALYWYRQSLGQGPEFLIYFQGTGAADDSGLPNDRFFAVRPEGSVSTLKIQRTERGDSAVYLCASSLTGGPYGYTFGSGTRLTVV.

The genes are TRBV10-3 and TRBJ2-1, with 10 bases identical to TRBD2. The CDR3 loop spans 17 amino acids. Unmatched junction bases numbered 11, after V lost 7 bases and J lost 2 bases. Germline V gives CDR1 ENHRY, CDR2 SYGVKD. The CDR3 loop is CAIKTPTSGPAYNEQFF. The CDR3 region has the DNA TGTGCCATCAAAACTCCGACTAGCGGGCCGGCCTACAATGAGCAGTTCTTC.